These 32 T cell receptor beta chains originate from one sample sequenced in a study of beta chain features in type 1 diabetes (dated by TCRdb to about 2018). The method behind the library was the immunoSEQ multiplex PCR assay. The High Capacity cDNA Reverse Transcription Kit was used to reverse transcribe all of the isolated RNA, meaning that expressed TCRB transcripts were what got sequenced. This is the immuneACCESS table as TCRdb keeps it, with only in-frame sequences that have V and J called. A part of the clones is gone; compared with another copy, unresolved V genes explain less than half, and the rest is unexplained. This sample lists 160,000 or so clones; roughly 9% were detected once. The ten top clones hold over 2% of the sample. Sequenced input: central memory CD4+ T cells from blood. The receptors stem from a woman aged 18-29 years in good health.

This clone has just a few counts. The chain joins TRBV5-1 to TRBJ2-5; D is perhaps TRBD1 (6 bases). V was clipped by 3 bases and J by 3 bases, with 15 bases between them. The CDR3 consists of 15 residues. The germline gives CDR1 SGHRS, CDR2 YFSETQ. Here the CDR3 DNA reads TGCGCCAGCAGCTCCCAACAGGGACCCGAAGAGACCCAGTACTTC. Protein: CASSSQQGPEETQYF. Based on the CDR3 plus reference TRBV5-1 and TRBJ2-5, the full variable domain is KAGVTQTPRYLIKTRGQQVTLSCSPISGHRSVSWYQQTPGQGLQFLFEYFSETQRNKGNFPGRFSGRQFSNSRSEMNVSTLELGDSALYLCASSSQQGPEETQYFGPGTRLLVL.

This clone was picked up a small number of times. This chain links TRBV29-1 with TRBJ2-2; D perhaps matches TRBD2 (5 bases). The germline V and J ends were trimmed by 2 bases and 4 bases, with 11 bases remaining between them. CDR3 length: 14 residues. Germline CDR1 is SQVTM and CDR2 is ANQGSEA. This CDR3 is CSVETGYSTGELFF. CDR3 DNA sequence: TGCAGCGTTGAAACGGGATATAGCACCGGGGAGCTGTTTTTT.

The CDR3 DNA reads TGTGCCAGCAGCCCCGTCACTAGCGGTCCTTTAGAGACCCAGTACTTC. It is translated as CASSPVTSGPLETQYF. The gene calls are TRBV5-4 and TRBJ2-5; TRBD2 agrees at 8 bases. The trim removed 4 bases at V and 4 bases at J, leaving 12 bases unmatched. The germline V gene has CDR1 SGHNT and CDR2 YYREEE (reference sequence). The CDR3 covers 16 residues.

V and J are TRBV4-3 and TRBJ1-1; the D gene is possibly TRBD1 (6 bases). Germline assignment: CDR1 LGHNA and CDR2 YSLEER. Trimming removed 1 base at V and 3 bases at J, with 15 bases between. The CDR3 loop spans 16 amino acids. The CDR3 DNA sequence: TGCGCCAGCAGCCAAGGTACAGGGATCGAGCACACTGAAGCTTTCTTT. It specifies CASSQGTGIEHTEAFF.

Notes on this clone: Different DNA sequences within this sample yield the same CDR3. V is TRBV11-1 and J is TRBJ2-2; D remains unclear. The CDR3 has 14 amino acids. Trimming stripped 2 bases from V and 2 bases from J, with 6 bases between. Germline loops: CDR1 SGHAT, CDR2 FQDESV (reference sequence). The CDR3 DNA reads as TGTGCCAGCAGCTTAACCAGAAACACCGGGGAGCTGTTTTTT. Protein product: CASSLTRNTGELFF.

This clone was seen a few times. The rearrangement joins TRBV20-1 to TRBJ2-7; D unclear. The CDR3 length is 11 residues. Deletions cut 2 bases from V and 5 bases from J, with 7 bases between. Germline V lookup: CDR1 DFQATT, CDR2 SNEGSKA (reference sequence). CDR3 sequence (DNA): TGCAGTGCTAGACTAGAAAACGAGCAGTACTTC. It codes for CSARLENEQYF.

The chain's CDR3 is CASSSEADYNYGYTF. The CDR3 DNA sequence: TGTGCCAGCAGCAGCGAGGCAGACTATAACTATGGCTACACCTTC. This sequence joins TRBV6-5 and TRBJ1-2; D call uncertain. CDR1 MNHEY and CDR2 SVGAGI come from the germline V gene. The CDR3 has 15 residues. V dropped 6 bases and J dropped 1 base, with 15 bases sitting between them.

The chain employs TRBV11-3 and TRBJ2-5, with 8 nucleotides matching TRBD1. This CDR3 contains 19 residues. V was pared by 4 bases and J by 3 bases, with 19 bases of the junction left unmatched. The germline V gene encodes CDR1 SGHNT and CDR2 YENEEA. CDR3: CASSSPYSDRVIPEETQYF. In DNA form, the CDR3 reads TGTGCCAGCAGCTCACCTTATTCGGACAGGGTGATTCCCGAAGAGACCCAGTACTTC.

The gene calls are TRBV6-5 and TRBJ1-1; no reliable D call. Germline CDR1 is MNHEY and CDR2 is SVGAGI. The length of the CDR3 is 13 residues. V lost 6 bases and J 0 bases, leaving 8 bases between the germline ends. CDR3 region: CASRVLMNTEAFF. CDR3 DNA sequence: TGTGCCAGCAGGGTACTTATGAACACTGAAGCTTTCTTT.

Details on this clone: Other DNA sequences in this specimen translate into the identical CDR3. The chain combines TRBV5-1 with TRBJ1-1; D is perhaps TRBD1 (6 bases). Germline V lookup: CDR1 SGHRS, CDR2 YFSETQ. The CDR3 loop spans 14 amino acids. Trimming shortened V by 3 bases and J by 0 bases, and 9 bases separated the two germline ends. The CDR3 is CASSSTGMNTEAFF. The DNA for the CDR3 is TGCGCCAGCAGCTCTACAGGGATGAACACTGAAGCTTTCTTT. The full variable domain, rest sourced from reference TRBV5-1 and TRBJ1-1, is KAGVTQTPRYLIKTRGQQVTLSCSPISGHRSVSWYQQTPGQGLQFLFEYFSETQRNKGNFPGRFSGRQFSNSRSEMNVSTLELGDSALYLCASSSTGMNTEAFFGQGTRLTVV.

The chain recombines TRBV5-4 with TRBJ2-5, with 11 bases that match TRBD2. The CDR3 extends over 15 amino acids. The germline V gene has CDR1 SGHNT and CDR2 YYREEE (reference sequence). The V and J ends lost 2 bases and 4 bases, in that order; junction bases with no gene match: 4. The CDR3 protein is CASSFTTSGVETQYF. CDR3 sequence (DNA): TGTGCCAGCAGCTTCACGACTAGCGGGGTAGAGACCCAGTACTTC.

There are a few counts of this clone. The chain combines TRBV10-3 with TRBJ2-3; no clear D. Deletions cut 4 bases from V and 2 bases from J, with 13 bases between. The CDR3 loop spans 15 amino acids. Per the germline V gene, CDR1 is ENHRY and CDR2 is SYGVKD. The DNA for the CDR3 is TGTGCCATCAGTGCGGAGAACCTAATCACAGATACGCAGTATTTT. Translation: CAISAENLITDTQYF.

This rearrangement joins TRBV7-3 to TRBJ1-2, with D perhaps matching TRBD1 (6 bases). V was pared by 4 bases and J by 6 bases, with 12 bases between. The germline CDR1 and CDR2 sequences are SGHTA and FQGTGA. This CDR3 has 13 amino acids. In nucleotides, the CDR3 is TGTGCCAGCAGCTCTACAGGGATTGATGGCTACACCTTC. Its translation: CASSSTGIDGYTF.

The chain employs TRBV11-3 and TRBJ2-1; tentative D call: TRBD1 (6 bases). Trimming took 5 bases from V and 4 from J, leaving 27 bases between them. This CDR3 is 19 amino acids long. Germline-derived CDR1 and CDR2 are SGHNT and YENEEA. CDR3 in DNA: TGTGCCAGCAGCCTGCCTTCTCCTGTATCCCGCAGGGGATACAATGAGCAGTTCTTC. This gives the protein CASSLPSPVSRRGYNEQFF.

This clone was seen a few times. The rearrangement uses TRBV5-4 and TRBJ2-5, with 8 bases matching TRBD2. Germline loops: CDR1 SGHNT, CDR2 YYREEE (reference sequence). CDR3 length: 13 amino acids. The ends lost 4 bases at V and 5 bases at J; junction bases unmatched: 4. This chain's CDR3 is CASSPGGVETQYF. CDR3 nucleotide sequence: TGTGCCAGCAGCCCGGGGGGGGTGGAGACCCAGTACTTC.

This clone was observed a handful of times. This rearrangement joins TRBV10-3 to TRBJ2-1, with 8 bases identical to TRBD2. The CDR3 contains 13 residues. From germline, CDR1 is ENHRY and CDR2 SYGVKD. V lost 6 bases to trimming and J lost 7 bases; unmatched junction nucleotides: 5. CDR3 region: CAIRSGGGNEQFF. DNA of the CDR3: TGTGCCATCAGAAGCGGGGGTGGGAATGAGCAGTTCTTC.

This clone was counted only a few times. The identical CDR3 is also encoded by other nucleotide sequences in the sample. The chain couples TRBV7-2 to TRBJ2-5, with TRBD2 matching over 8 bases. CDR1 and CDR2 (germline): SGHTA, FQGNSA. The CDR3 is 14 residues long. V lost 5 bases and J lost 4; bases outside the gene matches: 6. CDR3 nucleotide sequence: TGTGCCAGCAGCCCCGGGGGGGCCGGAGAGACCCAGTACTTC. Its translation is CASSPGGAGETQYF.

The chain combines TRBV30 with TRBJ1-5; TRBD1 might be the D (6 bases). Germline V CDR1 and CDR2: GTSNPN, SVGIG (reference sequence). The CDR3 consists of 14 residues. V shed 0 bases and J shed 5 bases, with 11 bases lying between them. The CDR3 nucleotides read TGTGCCTGGAGTGTGGGGGCTATAGATCAGCCCCAGCATTTT. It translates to CAWSVGAIDQPQHF.

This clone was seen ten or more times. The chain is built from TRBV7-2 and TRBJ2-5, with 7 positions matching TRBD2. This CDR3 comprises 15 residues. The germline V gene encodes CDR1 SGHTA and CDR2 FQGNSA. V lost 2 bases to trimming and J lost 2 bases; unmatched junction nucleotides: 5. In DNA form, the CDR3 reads TGTGCCAGCAGCTTAAGGTGGGGGGGACAAGAGACCCAGTACTTC. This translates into CASSLRWGGQETQYF.

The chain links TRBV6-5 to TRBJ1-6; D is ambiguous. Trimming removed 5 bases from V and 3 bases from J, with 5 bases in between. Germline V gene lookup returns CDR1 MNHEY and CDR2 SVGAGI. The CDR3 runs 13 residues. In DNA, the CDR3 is TGTGCCAGCAGTACAGACTATAATTCACCCCTCCACTTT. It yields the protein CASSTDYNSPLHF.

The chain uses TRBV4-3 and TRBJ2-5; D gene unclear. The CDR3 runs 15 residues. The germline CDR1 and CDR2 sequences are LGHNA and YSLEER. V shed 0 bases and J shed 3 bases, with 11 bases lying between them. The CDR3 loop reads CASSQEPRSKETQYF. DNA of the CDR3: TGCGCCAGCAGCCAAGAACCTAGGTCTAAAGAGACCCAGTACTTC.

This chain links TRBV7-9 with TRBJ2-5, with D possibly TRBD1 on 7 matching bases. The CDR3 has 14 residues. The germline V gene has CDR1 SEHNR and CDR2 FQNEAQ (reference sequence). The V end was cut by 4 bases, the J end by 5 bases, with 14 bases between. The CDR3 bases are TGTGCCAGCAGCTGGGCGGCAGGGGGGGAGACCCAGTACTTC. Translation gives CASSWAAGGETQYF.

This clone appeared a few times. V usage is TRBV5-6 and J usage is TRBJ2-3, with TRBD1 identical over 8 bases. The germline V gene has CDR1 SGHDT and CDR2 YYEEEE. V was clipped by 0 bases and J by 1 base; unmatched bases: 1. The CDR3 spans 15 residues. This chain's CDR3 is CASSLGDRRTDTQYF. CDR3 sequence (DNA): TGTGCCAGCAGCTTGGGGGACAGGCGCACAGATACGCAGTATTTT.

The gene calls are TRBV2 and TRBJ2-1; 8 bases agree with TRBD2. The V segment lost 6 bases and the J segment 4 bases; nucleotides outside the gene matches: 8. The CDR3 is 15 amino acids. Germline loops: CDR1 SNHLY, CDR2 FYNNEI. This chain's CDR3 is CASRFQRGRYNEQFF. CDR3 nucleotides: TGTGCCAGCAGGTTCCAGCGGGGGCGATACAATGAGCAGTTCTTC.

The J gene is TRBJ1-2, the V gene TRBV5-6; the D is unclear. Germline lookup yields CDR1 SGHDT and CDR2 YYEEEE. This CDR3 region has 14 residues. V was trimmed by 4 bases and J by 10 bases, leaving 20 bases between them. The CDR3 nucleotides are TGTGCCAGCAGCCCATGGCCGGCCGAGGAGGACTACACCTTC. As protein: CASSPWPAEEDYTF.

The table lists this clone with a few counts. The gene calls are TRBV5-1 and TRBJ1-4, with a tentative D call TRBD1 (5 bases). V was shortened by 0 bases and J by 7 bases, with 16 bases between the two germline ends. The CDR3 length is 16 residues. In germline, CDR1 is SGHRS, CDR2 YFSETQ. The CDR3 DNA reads TGCGCCAGCAGCTTGGCCTGGCAGGGCGGTGGTGAAAAACTGTTTTTT. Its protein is CASSLAWQGGGEKLFF.

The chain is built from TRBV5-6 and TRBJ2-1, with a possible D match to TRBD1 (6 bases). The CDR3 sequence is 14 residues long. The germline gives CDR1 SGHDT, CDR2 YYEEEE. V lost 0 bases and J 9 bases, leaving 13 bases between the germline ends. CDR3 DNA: TGTGCCAGCAGCTTGGGGCAGGGGTACGGTGAGCAGTTCTTC. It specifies CASSLGQGYGEQFF. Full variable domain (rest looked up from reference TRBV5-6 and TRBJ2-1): DAGVTQSPTHLIKTRGQQVTLRCSPKSGHDTVSWYQQALGQGPQFIFQYYEEEERQRGNFPDRFSGHQFPNYSSELNVNALLLGDSALYLCASSLGQGYGEQFFGPGTRLTVL.

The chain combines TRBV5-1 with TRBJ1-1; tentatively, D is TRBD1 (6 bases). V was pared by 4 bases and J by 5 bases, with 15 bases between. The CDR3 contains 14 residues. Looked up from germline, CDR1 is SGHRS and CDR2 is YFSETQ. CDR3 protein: CASSRRQEGTEAFF. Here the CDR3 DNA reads TGCGCCAGCAGCCGAAGACAGGAAGGGACTGAAGCTTTCTTT.

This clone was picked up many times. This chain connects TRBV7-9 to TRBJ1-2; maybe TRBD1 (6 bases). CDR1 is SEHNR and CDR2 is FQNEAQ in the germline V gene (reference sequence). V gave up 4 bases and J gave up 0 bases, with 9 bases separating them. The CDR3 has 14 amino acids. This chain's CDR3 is CASSSDRSNYGYTF. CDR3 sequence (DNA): TGTGCCAGCAGCTCCGACAGGTCTAACTATGGCTACACCTTC.

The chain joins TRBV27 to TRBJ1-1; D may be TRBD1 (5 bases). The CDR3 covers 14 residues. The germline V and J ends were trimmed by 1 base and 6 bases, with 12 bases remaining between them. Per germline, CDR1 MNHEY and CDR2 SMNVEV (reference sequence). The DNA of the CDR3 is TGTGCCAGCAGTTTATACCAGGGTATCGCTGAAGCTTTCTTT. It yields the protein CASSLYQGIAEAFF.

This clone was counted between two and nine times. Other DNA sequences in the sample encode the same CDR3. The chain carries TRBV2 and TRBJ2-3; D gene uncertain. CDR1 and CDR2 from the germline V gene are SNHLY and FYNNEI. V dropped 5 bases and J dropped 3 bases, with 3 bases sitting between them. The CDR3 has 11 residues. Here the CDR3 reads CASSLTDTQYF. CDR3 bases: TGTGCCAGCAGTCTAACAGATACGCAGTATTTT.

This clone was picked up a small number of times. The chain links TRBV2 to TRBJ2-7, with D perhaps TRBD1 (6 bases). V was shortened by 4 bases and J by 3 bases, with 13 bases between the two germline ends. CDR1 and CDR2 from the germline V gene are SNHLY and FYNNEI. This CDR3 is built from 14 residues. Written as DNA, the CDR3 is TGTGCCAGCAGTGTGAGGCAGGGGCACTACGAGCAGTACTTC. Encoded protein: CASSVRQGHYEQYF. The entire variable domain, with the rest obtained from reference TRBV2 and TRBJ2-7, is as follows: EPEVTQTPSHQVTQMGQEVILRCVPISNHLYFYWYRQILGQKVEFLVSFYNNEISEKSEIFDDQFSVERPDGSNFTLKIRSTKLEDSAMYFCASSVRQGHYEQYFGPGTRLTVT.